This passage covers 2 T cell receptor beta chains from one sample sequenced in a study of OX40 agonist ivuxolimab in advanced cancers. Produced via immunoSEQ multiplex PCR; TCRdb's table is partial and in-frame only. The data show 15,000 to 20,000 clones, roughly nine tenths seen once. The sample was CD4+ or CD8+ T cells sorted from blood, taken in a trial of the OX40 agonist ivuxolimab. These receptor sequences come from an adult with an advanced solid tumor such as melanoma, head and neck, liver or kidney cancer.

This sequence joins TRBV9 and TRBJ2-1; 10 positions match TRBD2. This CDR3 comprises 16 residues. Losses at the gene ends were 3 bases for V and 9 bases for J; bases not matched to a gene: 12. Germline values: CDR1 SGDLS, CDR2 YYNGEE. The CDR3 DNA is TGTGCCAGCAGCGCTAGCGGGGGTTTCACTTGGGGTGAGCAGTTCTTC. As protein: CASSASGGFTWGEQFF.

This clone was recorded once. The CDR3 loop reads CASSLIYNEQFF. In DNA form, the CDR3 reads TGTGCCAGCAGCTTAATTTACAATGAGCAGTTCTTC. The chain employs TRBV11-2 and TRBJ2-1; D gene ambiguous. This CDR3 spans 12 amino acids. V was pared by 2 bases and J by 4 bases, with 3 bases between. CDR1 and CDR2 from the germline V gene are SGHAT and FQNNGV. The full variable domain, rest sourced from reference TRBV11-2 and TRBJ2-1, is EAGVAQSPRYKIIEKRQSVAFWCNPISGHATLYWYQQILGQGPKLLIQFQNNGVVDDSQLPKDRFSAERLKGVDSTLKIQPAKLEDSAVYLCASSLIYNEQFFGPGTRLTVL.